This TCR beta chain was found in a study of T-cell reconstitution after alpha-beta-depleted transplantation in children. Notes on the study in general: One year post-transplant, T-cell counts and diversity were largely derived from T cells produced anew. The origin of alpha-beta T cells about two months after transplant was reportedly several hundred expanded graft clones.

V lost 0 bases to trimming and J lost 2 bases, with 11 bases between them. This CDR3 is 15 amino acids long. CDR1 is SGHRS and CDR2 is YFSETQ in the germline V gene. The sample holds many counts of this clonotype. What it binds is unknown. Using unique molecular identifiers, the investigators prepared the TCRbeta library. TCRdb independently ran MiXCR on the PCR reads; one entry per CDR3 protein. The profile covers 130,000 to 150,000 distinct CDR3 sequences, with roughly 9% appearing a single time and around 18% taken by the ten largest. This chain links TRBV5-1 with TRBJ2-5, with a possible D match to TRBD1 (5 bases). The TCR comes from a female patient younger than 10 who had a stem cell transplant for congenital amegakaryocytic thrombocytopenia, so the T cells may come from the graft donor. The sequencing here drew on PBMCs, mostly from graft donor cells, taken 180 days after TCRalphabeta/CD19-depleted stem cell transplant. The CDR3 loop is CASSLASTEQETQYF. CDR3 DNA: TGCGCCAGCAGCTTGGCCTCGACAGAACAAGAGACCCAGTACTTC.